These 14 T cell receptor beta chains originate from one sample sequenced in a study of T-cell reconstitution after alpha-beta-depleted transplantation in children. Preparation of the TCRbeta library used unique molecular identifiers. TCRdb re-called the PCR reads through MiXCR, storing one row per CDR3 protein. The sample contains about 360,000 distinct CDR3 sequences, roughly 14% of which appear only once. The source material was PBMCs, sampled from the stem cell graft. The receptors come from a human donor who donated a stem cell graft to a child with Fanconi anemia.

As DNA, the CDR3 is TGTGCCAGCAGGGCTGGGACAGGGGAAGAGACCCAGTACTTC. It specifies CASRAGTGEETQYF. The V call is TRBV12-3 or TRBV12-4, the J call TRBJ2-5; TRBD1 matches 10 bases. V lost 6 bases to trimming and J lost 3 bases; unmatched junction nucleotides: 4. The CDR3 sequence is 14 residues long.

There are many counts of this clonotype. The chain employs TRBV5-1 and TRBJ1-1; TRBD1 is a possible D gene (6 bases). Germline values: CDR1 SGHRS, CDR2 YFSETQ. V lost 5 bases to trimming and J lost 5 bases, with 16 bases between them. This CDR3 has 14 amino acids. The CDR3 DNA reads TGCGCCAGCAGTCCGGGACAAGGGGTAACTGAAGCTTTCTTT. Amino acid sequence: CASSPGQGVTEAFF.

V usage is TRBV4-2 and J usage is TRBJ2-7, with 8 bases identical to TRBD1. Losses at the gene ends were 2 bases for V and 2 bases for J; bases not matched to a gene: 8. The CDR3 is 16 residues long. Germline CDR1 is LGHNA and CDR2 is YNFKEQ. The CDR3 bases are TGTGCCAGCAGCCAAAAGCCACCGGACAGGGCCTACGAGCAGTACTTC. Its protein product is CASSQKPPDRAYEQYF.

V usage is TRBV18 and J usage is TRBJ1-5; D may be TRBD1 (5 bases). Germline CDR1 is KGHSH and CDR2 is LQKENI. The CDR3 covers 14 residues. Trimming stripped 6 bases from V and 4 bases from J, with 13 bases between. CDR3 residues: CASSQSGLNQPQHF. The CDR3 DNA is TGTGCCAGCTCGCAGTCAGGGCTTAATCAGCCCCAGCATTTT. Together with reference TRBV18 and TRBJ1-5, the CDR3 gives the full variable domain: NAGVMQNPRHLVRRRGQEARLRCSPMKGHSHVYWYRQLPEEGLKFMVYLQKENIIDESGMPKERFSAEFPKEGPSILRIQQVVRGDSAAYFCASSQSGLNQPQHFGDGTRLSIL.

The V call is TRBV7-2, the J call TRBJ1-3; D is possibly TRBD1 (5 bases). The length of the CDR3 is 14 residues. The V and J ends lost 5 bases and 10 bases respectively, with 18 bases between them. Looked up from germline, CDR1 is SGHTA and CDR2 is FQGNSA. In nucleotides, the CDR3 is TGTGCCAGCAGCCCGGGCCCCTCGTGGGGGACCATATATTTT. Protein product: CASSPGPSWGTIYF.

The chain employs TRBV13 and TRBJ2-7; 9 bases line up with TRBD1. The junction had 7 bases not matched to a gene; V was cut back by 1 base and J by 6 bases. The CDR3 is 15 amino acids. Germline V gene data show CDR1 as PRHDT and CDR2 as FYEKMQ (reference sequence). The DNA of the CDR3 is TGTGCCAGCAGCTTAGCGGGACAGGGCTTACCCGAGCAGTACTTC. Residues: CASSLAGQGLPEQYF.

This chain connects TRBV15 to TRBJ2-3; D uncertain. The CDR3 has 15 amino acids. The germline V gene has CDR1 LNHNV and CDR2 YYDKDF (reference sequence). V lost 2 bases and J 6 bases, leaving 15 bases between the germline ends. CDR3 DNA sequence: TGTGCCACCAGCAGATTGCCCAACCCCGCGGATACGCAGTATTTT. Translated: CATSRLPNPADTQYF.

This clonotype showed up just a few times. The chain has TRBV10-3 and TRBJ2-3; TRBD2 aligns across 10 bases. From germline, CDR1 is ENHRY and CDR2 SYGVKD. V lost 6 bases, J lost 4 bases, and 10 bases stayed unmatched. CDR3 length: 16 residues. Here the CDR3 reads CAIREPGGTSADTQYF. The CDR3 region has the DNA TGTGCCATCAGGGAACCAGGGGGGACTAGCGCAGATACGCAGTATTTT.

The chain links TRBV2 to TRBJ2-7, with D unresolved. Looked up from germline, CDR1 is SNHLY and CDR2 is FYNNEI. Trimming cost V 1 base and J 5 bases, with 9 bases left between them. CDR3 length equals 13 residues. For the CDR3, the DNA is TGTGCCAGCAGTGAAGAGGGTATCAACGAGCAGTACTTC. Translated, it gives CASSEEGINEQYF.

The rearrangement uses TRBV5-1 and TRBJ2-3; D is unclear. Germline V gives CDR1 SGHRS, CDR2 YFSETQ. The CDR3 consists of 14 residues. V was cut by 1 base and J by 0 bases, with 6 bases left in between. CDR3 in DNA: TGCGCCAGCAGCTTGACGACTAGCACAGATACGCAGTATTTT. Residues: CASSLTTSTDTQYF.

This chain links TRBV6-1 with TRBJ2-1; 9 bases map to TRBD1. The V gene's germline CDR1 is MNHNS and CDR2 SASEGT. With V trimmed by 10 bases and J by 4 bases, 8 bases remained unmatched. This CDR3 is 14 amino acids long. The CDR3 DNA follows: TGTGCCACCCAGAGGGGACAGGGATACAATGAGCAGTTCTTC. Translated, it gives CATQRGQGYNEQFF.

V usage is TRBV30 and J usage is TRBJ1-5; 9 nucleotides agree with TRBD1. The trim removed 6 bases at V and 2 bases at J, leaving 8 bases unmatched. The germline gives CDR1 GTSNPN, CDR2 SVGIG (reference sequence). The CDR3 is 15 residues long. The CDR3 DNA is TGTGCCTGCCTCACAGGGGGCGAGGGCAATCAGCCCCAGCATTTT. It is translated as CACLTGGEGNQPQHF.

In its sample, this clonotype was seen a few times. V is TRBV6-1 and J is TRBJ2-5; 8 bases line up with TRBD1. The J segment lost 5 bases and the V segment lost 6 bases, leaving 5 bases of the junction unmatched. Germline V gene sequence: CDR1 MNHNS, CDR2 SASEGT. This CDR3 has 13 amino acids. The CDR3 DNA follows: TGTGCCAGCAGGGACAGGGCCTTGGAGACCCAGTACTTC. As protein: CASRDRALETQYF.

This clonotype was counted between two and nine times. The J gene is TRBJ2-7, the V gene TRBV9; 11 bases are shared with TRBD2. CDR3 size: 16 residues. CDR1 and CDR2 from the germline V gene are SGDLS and YYNGEE. V shed 4 bases and J 0 bases; nucleotides not matched to a gene: 6. The CDR3 coding sequence is TGTGCCAGCAGCCTCTCTAGCGGGGGGTTCTCCTACGAGCAGTACTTC. It encodes CASSLSSGGFSYEQYF.